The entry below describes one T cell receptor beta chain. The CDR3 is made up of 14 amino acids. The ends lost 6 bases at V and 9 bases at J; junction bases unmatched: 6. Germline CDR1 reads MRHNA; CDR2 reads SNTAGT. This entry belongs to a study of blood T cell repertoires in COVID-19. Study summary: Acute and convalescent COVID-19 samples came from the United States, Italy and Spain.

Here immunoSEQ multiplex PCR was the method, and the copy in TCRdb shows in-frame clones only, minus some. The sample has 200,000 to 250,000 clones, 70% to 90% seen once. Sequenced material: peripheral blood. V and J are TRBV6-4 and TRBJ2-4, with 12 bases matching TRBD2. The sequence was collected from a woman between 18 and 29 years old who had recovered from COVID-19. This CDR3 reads CASSPLAGGGIQYF. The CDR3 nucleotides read TGTGCCAGCAGCCCTCTAGCGGGAGGGGGCATTCAGTACTTC.